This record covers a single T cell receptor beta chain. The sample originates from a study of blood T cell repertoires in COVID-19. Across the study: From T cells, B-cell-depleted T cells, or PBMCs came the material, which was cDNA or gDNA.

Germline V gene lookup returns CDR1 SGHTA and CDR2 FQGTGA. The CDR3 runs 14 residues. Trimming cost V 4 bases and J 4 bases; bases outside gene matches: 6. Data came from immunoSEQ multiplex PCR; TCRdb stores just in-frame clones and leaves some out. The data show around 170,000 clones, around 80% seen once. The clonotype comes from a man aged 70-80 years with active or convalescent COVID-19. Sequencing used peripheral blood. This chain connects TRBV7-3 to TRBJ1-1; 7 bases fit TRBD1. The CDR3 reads CASSSIQGSTEAFF. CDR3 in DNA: TGTGCCAGCAGCTCAATACAGGGGTCCACTGAAGCTTTCTTT.